This note documents a single T cell receptor (beta chain) sequence. Its antigen is unknown. This sample was included in a study of molecular identifiers for immune sequencing clone quantification. TCRdb re-derived calls from the PCR reads in MiXCR, one entry per CDR3 protein. The sample carries around 480,000 distinct CDR3 sequences, around 25% recorded once. Study results and limitations: Under 1% of molecules in naive cells, but over 99% of effector molecules, belonged to clones above 20 RNA copies.

Construction of naive CD8 libraries employed about 20,000 to 1,100,000 sorted cells together with 10%, 30% or 50% RNA. Sequenced: naive CD8+ T cells from blood, with Jurkat cell RNA spiked in. Subset of the sample: FACS-sorted CD8+CD4-CCR7+CD45RA+ naive T cells. The TCR comes from a human donor in good health. Some libraries in this study had Jurkat cell RNA spiked in.

CDR3 DNA: TGTGCCACCAGTGATCACGGTGCGGACACCGGGGAGCTGTTTTTT. This codes for CATSDHGADTGELFF. The chain links TRBV24-1 to TRBJ2-2; D is unclear. The V and J ends lost 3 bases and 3 bases respectively, with 10 bases between them. The CDR3 length is 15 residues. CDR1 and CDR2 from the germline V gene are KGHDR and SFDVKD.